The clone carrying this T cell receptor beta chain was observed a few times. Its cognate antigen is unknown. This record belongs to a study of immune evolution from preneoplasia to lung adenocarcinoma. Across the whole study: HLA loss of heterozygosity: around 6.5% AIS, under 19% MIA, about 30% ADC, none AAH. Whole-study findings and limits: Later-stage lesions appeared to have more T cells, more diversity, less clonality. Compared with EGFR-mutant or double wild-type lesions, KRAS-mutant nodules were more clonal.

Histologic diagnosis was independently verified by two lung pathologists. Assay used: immunoSEQ multiplex PCR; TCRdb lists only in-frame clones, some missing. The data show under 5,000 clones, 86% seen once. This CDR3 has 11 amino acids. Germline V gene lookup returns CDR1 SEHNR and CDR2 FQNEAQ (reference sequence). V gave up 5 bases and J gave up 7 bases, with 6 bases separating them. V is TRBV7-9 and J is TRBJ2-1; D unresolved. This TCR derives from a person aged 70 to 79 with lung adenocarcinoma. Sequencing input: FFPE lung adenocarcinoma in situ tissue. The CDR3 DNA reads as TGTGCCAGCAGCCCTGAGAATGAGCAGTTCTTC. This sequence encodes CASSPENEQFF.